This T cell receptor (beta chain) was identified during a study of blood T cell repertoires in COVID-19. The overall study: The study drew acute and convalescent COVID-19 samples from the United States, Italy and Spain. T cells, B-cell-depleted T cells, or PBMCs provided the cDNA or gDNA that served as material.

As originally analysed: Nucleated cell number was recorded as an estimate derived from reference gene primer amplification. The protocol was immunoSEQ multiplex PCR, while the TCRdb copy is restricted to in-frame clones and leaves out a portion. V and J calls and clone size come straight from that table; D and trimming were deduced from the DNA. The data contain 150,000 or so clones, about three quarters of them singletons. Trimming stripped 6 bases from V and 0 bases from J, with 5 bases between. Germline V lookup: CDR1 SNHLY, CDR2 FYNNEI. The CDR3 runs 12 residues. This clonotype originated in a woman of 80 years or more with active or convalescent COVID-19. This rearrangement joins TRBV2 to TRBJ2-5; D gene ambiguous. Sequences were obtained from peripheral blood. CDR3 protein: CASREYQETQYF. DNA of the CDR3: TGTGCCAGCAGGGAGTACCAAGAGACCCAGTACTTC.